Sequencing of this T cell receptor (beta chain) was carried out in a study of shared clonotypes between healthy human individuals. This clone was counted between two and nine times. Method: immunoSEQ multiplex PCR; TCRdb's copy keeps in-frame clones and lacks some. The data contain about 480,000 clones, 75% to 80% of them seen just once; the ten biggest clones take up around 13%. The CDR3 is 16 amino acids. Trimming took off 2 bases at V and 1 base at J, with 14 bases between the two ends. Germline V lookup: CDR1 MNHNY, CDR2 SVGAGI (reference sequence). The chain uses TRBV6-6 and TRBJ1-1, with D maybe TRBD1 (6 bases). This TCR was sampled from a woman in her thirties or forties in good health. Some clones in this sample may be carry-over from other donors' samples. Specimen: PBMCs. The CDR3 DNA reads TGTGCCAGCAGTTACATCCTCGGACAGAAGAACACTGAAGCTTTCTTT. It is translated as CASSYILGQKNTEAFF.